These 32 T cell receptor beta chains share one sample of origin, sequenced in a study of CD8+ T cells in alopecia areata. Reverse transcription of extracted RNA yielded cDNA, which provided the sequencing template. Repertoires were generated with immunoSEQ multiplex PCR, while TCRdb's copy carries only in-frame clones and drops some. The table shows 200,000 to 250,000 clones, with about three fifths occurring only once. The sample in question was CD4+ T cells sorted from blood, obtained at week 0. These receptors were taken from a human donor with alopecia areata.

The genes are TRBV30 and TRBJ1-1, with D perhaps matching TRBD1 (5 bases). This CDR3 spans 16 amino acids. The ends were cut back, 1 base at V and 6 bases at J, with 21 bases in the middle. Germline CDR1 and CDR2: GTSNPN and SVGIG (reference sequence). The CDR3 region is CAWSAPWGGSGAEAFF. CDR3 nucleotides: TGTGCCTGGAGTGCTCCATGGGGGGGATCCGGGGCTGAAGCTTTCTTT. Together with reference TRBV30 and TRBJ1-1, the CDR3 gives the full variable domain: SQTIHQWPATLVQPVGSPLSLECTVEGTSNPNLYWYRQAAGRGLQLLFYSVGIGQISSEVPQNLSASRPQDRQFILSSKKLLLSDSGFYLCAWSAPWGGSGAEAFFGQGTRLTVV.

CDR3: CASSSRPGNAVNTEAFF. CDR3 in DNA: TGTGCCAGCAGTTCTCGACCGGGGAATGCAGTGAACACTGAAGCTTTCTTT. The chain couples TRBV27 to TRBJ1-1; D not certain. The CDR3 covers 17 residues. V was cut by 4 bases and J by 0 bases, with 18 bases left in between. From germline, CDR1 is MNHEY and CDR2 SMNVEV (reference sequence).

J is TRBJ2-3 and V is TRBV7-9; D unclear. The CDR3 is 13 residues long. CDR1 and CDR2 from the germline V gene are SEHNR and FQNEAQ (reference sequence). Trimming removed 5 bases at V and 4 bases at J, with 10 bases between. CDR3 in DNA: TGTGCCAGCAGCCCGGTGGTTCCAGATACGCAGTATTTT. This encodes CASSPVVPDTQYF.

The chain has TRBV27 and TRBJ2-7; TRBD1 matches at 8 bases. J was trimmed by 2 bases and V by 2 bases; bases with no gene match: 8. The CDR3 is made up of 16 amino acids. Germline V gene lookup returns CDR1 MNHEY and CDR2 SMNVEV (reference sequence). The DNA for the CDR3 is TGTGCCAGCAGTTTACACGGACAGGGCCAAACCTACGAGCAGTACTTC. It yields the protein CASSLHGQGQTYEQYF.

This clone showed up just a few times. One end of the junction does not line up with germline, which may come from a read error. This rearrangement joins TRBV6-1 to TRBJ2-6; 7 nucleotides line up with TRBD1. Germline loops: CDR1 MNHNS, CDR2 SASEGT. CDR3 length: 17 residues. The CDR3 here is CAISDVGGANGANVLTF. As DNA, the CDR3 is TGTGCCATCAGTGATGTAGGGGGCGCAAATGGGGCCAACGTCCTGACTTTC.

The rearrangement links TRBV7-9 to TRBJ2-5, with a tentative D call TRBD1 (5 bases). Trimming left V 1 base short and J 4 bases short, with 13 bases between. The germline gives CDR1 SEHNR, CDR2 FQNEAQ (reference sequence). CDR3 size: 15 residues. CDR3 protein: CASSLVSGLRETQYF. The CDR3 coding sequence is TGTGCCAGCAGCTTAGTTTCAGGGTTGCGAGAGACCCAGTACTTC.

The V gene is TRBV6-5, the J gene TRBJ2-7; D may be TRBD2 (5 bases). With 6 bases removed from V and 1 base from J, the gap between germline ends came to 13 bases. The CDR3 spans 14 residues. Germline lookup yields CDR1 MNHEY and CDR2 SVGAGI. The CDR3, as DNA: TGTGCCAGCAGAGGAGGTGCGGGTTCCTACGAGCAGTACTTC. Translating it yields CASRGGAGSYEQYF.

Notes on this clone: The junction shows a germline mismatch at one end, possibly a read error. DNA of the CDR3: TGCGCCAGCAGCTTGGAGGGGACAGGTAACCATGGCTACACCTTC. Its translation: CASSLEGTGNHGYTF. V is TRBV5-1 and J is TRBJ1-2; 8 bases are shared with TRBD1. CDR3 length: 15 amino acids. Germline lookup yields CDR1 SGHRS and CDR2 YFSETQ.

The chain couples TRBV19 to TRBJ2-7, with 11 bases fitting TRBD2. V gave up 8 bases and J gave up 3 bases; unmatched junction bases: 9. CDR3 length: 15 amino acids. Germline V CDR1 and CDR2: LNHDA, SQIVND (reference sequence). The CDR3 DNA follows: TGTGCCAGTCCCTTAGCGGGAGGGCTTATCTACGAGCAGTACTTC. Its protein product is CASPLAGGLIYEQYF.

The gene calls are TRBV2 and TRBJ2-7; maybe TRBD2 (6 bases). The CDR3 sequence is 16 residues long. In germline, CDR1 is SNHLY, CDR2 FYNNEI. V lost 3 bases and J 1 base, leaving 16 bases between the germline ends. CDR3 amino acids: CASSDPGEPLSYEQYF. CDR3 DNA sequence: TGTGCCAGCAGTGATCCGGGAGAGCCTCTGTCCTACGAGCAGTACTTC.

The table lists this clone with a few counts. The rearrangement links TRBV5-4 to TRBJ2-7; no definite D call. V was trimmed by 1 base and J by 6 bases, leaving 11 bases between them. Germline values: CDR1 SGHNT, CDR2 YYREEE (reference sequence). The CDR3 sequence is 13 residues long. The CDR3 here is CASSLLRQPEQYF. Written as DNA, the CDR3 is TGTGCCAGCAGCTTGTTGAGGCAGCCCGAGCAGTACTTC.

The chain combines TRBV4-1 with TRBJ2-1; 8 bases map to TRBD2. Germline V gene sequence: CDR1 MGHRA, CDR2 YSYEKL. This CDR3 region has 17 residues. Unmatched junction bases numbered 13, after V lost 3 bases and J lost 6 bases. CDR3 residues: CASSQGIGAGVSNEQFF. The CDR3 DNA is TGCGCCAGCAGCCAGGGGATTGGAGCGGGAGTGAGCAATGAGCAGTTCTTC.

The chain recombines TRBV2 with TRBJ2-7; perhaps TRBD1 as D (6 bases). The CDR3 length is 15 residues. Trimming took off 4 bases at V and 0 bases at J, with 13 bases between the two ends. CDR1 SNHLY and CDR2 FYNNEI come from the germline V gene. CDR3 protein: CASSGRQASSYEQYF. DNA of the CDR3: TGTGCCAGCAGTGGGAGACAGGCGAGCTCCTACGAGCAGTACTTC.

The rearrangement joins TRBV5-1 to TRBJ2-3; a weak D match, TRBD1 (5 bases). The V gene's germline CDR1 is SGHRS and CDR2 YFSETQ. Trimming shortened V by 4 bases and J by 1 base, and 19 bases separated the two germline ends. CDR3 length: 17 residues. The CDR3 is CASSRFSWGEGTDTQYF. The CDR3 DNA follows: TGCGCCAGCAGCAGATTTTCATGGGGCGAGGGCACAGATACGCAGTATTTT.

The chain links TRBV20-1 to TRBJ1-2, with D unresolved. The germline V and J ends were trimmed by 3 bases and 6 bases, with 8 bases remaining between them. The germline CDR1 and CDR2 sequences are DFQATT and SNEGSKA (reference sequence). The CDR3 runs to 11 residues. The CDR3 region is CSARGEDGYTF. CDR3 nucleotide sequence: TGCAGTGCTAGGGGAGAGGATGGCTACACCTTC.

In DNA, the CDR3 is TGTGCCAGCAGCTTTGACAGGGCGACCTACGAGCAGTACTTC. Its protein is CASSFDRATYEQYF. The chain employs TRBV7-8 and TRBJ2-7; TRBD1 matches at 7 bases. There are 14 residues in the CDR3. Germline assignment: CDR1 SGHVS and CDR2 FQNEAQ. Trimming removed 3 bases from V and 2 bases from J; junction bases left unmatched: 4.

DNA for the CDR3: TGTGCCTGGACCGTGGGAGGTCAGCCCCAGCATTTT. It yields the protein CAWTVGGQPQHF. The chain is built from TRBV30 and TRBJ1-5, with D hard to call. Germline CDR1 GTSNPN, CDR2 SVGIG (reference sequence). Trimming left V 4 bases short and J 6 bases short, with 10 bases between. The CDR3 contains 12 residues.

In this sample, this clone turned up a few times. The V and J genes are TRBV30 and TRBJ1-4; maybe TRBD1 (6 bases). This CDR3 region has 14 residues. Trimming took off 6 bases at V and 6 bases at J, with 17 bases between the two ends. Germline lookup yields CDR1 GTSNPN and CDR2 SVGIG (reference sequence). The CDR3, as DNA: TGTGCCTGCCGGTTTGGGGGCGCCCATGAAAAACTGTTTTTT. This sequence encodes CACRFGGAHEKLFF.

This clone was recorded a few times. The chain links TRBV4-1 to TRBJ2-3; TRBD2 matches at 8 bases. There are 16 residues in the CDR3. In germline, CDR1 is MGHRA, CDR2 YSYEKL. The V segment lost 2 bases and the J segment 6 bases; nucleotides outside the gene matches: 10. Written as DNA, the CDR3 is TGCGCCAGCAGCCAAAAACTAGCGGACGAGGGGGATACGCAGTATTTT. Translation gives CASSQKLADEGDTQYF.

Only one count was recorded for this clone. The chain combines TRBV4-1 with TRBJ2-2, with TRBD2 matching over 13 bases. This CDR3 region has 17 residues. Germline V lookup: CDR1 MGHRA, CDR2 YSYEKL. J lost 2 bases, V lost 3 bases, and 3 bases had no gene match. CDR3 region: CASSHPGLAGNTGELFF. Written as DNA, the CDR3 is TGCGCCAGCAGCCATCCGGGACTAGCGGGAAACACCGGGGAGCTGTTTTTT.

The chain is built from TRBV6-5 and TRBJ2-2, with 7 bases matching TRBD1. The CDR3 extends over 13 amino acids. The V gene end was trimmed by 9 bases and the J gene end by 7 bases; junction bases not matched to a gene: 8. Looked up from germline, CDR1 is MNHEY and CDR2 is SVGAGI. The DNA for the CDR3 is TGTGCCAGTAGACAGGGTGGTGGCGGGGAGCTGTTTTTT. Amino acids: CASRQGGGGELFF.

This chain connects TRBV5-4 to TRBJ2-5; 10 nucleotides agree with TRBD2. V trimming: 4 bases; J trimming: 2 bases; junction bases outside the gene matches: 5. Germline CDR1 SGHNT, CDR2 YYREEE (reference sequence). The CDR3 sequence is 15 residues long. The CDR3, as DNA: TGTGCCAGCAGCCAGAGCGGGAGGGTTCAAGAGACCCAGTACTTC. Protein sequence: CASSQSGRVQETQYF.

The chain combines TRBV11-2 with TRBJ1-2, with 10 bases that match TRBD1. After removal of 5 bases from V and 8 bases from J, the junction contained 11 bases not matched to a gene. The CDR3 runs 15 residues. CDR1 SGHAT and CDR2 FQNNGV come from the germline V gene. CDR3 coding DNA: TGTGCCAGCAGCCTGCCGGGACAGGGGACGAAGGGCTACACCTTC. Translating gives CASSLPGQGTKGYTF.

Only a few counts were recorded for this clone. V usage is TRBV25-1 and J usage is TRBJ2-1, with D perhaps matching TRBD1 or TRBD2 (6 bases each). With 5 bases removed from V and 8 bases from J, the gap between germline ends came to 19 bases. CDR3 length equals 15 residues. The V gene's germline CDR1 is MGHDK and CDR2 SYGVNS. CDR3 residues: CASSPSGGLFDEQFF. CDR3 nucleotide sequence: TGTGCCAGCAGTCCCTCTGGGGGGCTTTTCGATGAGCAGTTCTTC.

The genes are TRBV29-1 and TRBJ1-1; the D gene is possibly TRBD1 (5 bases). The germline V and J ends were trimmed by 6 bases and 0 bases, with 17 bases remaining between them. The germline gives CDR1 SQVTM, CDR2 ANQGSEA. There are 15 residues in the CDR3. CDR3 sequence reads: CSVRMTGTVNTEAFF. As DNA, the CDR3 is TGCAGCGTCCGAATGACCGGGACGGTGAACACTGAAGCTTTCTTT.

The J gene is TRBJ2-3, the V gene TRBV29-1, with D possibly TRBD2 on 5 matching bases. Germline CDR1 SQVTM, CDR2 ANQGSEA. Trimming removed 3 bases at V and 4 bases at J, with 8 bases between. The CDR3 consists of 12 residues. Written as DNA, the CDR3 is TGCAGCGTTGATGGAGCGGCAGATACGCAGTATTTT. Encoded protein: CSVDGAADTQYF.

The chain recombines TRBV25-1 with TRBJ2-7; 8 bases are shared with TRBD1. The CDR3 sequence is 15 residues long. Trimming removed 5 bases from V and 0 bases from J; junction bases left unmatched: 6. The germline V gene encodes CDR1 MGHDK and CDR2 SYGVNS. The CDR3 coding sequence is TGTGCCAGCAGTCCCGGACAGGGAAGCTCCTACGAGCAGTACTTC. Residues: CASSPGQGSSYEQYF.

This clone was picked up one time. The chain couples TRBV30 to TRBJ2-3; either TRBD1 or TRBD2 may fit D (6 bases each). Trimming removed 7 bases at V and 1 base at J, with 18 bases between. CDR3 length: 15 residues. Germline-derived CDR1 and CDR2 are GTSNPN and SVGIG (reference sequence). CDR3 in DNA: TGTGCCTCTCACCAGGGGCGGGGCGGCACAGATACGCAGTATTTT. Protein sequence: CASHQGRGGTDTQYF. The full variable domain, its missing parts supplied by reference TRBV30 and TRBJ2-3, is SQTIHQWPATLVQPVGSPLSLECTVEGTSNPNLYWYRQAAGRGLQLLFYSVGIGQISSEVPQNLSASRPQDRQFILSSKKLLLSDSGFYLCASHQGRGGTDTQYFGPGTRLTVL.

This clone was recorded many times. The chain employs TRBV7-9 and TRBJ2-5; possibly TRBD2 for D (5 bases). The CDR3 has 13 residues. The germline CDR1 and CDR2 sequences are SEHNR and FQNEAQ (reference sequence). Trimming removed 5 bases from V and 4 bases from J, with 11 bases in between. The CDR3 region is CASSKNGRETQYF. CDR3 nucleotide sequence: TGTGCCAGCAGCAAAAATGGGAGAGAGACCCAGTACTTC.

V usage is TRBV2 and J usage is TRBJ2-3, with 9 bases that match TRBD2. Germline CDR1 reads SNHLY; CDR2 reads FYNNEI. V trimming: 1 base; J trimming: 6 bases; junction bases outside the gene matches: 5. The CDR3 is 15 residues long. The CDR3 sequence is CASSEVGLASDTQYF. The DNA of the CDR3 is TGTGCCAGCAGTGAAGTGGGACTAGCTTCGGATACGCAGTATTTT.

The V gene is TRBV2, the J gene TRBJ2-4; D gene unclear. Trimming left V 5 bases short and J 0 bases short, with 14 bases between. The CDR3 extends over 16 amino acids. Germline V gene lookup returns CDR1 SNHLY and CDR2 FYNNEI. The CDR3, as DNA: TGTGCCAGCAGTCAAGACGTAAGCTTAGCCAAAAACATTCAGTACTTC. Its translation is CASSQDVSLAKNIQYF.

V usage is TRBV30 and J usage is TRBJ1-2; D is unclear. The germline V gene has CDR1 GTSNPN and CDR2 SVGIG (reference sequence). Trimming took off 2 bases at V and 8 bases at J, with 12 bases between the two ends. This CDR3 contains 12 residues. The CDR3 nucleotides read TGTGCCTGGAGTCTACCAGTCCCGGGCTACACCTTC. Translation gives CAWSLPVPGYTF.